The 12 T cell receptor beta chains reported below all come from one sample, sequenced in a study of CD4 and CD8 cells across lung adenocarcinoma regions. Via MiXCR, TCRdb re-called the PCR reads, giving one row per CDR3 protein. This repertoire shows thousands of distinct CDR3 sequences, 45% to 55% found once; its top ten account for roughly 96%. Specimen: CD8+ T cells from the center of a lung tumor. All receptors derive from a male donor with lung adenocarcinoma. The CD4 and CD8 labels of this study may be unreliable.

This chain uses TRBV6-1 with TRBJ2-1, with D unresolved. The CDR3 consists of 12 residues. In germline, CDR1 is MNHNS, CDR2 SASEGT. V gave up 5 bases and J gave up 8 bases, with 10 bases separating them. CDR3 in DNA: TGTGCCAGCAGTCTTCAAGGCGATGAGCAGTTCTTC. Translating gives CASSLQGDEQFF.

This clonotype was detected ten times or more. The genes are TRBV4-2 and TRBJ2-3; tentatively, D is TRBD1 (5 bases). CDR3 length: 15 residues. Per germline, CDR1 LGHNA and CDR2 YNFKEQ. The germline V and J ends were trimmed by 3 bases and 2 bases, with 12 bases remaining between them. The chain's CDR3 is CASSHGGAPTDTQYF. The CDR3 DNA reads TGTGCCAGCAGCCATGGTGGGGCCCCCACAGATACGCAGTATTTT.

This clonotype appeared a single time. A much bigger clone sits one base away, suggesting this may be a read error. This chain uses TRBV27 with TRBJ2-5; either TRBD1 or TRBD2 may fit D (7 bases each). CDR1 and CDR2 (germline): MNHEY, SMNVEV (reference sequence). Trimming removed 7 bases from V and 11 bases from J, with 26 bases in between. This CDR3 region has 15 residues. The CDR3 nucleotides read TGTGCCAGCACCCCAGGGGGGGGGCGCTACAATGAGCAGTACTTC. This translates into CASTPGGGRYNEQYF.

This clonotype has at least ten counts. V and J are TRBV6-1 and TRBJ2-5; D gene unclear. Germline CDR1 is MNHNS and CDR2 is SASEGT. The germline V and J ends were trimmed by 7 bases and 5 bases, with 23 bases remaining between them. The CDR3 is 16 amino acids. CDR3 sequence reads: CASTSQRPILGETQYF. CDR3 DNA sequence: TGTGCCAGCACCTCCCAGAGACCGATCCTGGGCGAGACCCAGTACTTC.

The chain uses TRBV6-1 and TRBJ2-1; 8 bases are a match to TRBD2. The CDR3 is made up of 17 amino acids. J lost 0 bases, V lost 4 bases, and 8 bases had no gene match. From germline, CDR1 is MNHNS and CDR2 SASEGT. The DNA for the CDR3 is TGTGCCAGCAGTGTATCTTTGCGGGGGGCCTCCTACAATGAGCAGTTCTTC. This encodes CASSVSLRGASYNEQFF.

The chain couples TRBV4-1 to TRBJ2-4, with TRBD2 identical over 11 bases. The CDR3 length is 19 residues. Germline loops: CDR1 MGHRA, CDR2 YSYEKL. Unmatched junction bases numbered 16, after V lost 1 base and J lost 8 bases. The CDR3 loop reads CASSQVAGGGGSDQDIQYF. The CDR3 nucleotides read TGCGCCAGCAGCCAAGTAGCGGGGGGGGGGGGTAGTGACCAAGACATTCAGTACTTC.

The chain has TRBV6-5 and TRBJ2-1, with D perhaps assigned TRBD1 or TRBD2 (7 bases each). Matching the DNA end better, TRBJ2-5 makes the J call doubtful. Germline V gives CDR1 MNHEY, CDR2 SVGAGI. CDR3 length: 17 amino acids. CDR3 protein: CARFTKKGAGVGETQYF. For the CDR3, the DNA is TGTGCCAGATTTACAAAGAAGGGGGCGGGAGTGGGAGAGACCCAGTACTTC.

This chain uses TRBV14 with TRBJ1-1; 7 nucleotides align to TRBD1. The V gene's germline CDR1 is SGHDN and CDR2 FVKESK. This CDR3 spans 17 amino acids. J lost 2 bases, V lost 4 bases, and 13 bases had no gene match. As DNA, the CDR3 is TGTGCCAGCAGCCGGCCCGGGACAGTAGTTTTAAACACTGAAGCTTTCTTT. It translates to CASSRPGTVVLNTEAFF.

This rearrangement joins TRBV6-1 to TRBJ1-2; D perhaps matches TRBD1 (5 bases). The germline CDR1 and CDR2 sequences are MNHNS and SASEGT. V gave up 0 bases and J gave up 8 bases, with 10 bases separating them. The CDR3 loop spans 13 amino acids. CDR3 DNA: TGTGCCAGCAGTGAAGCCGGGACTGCCGGCTACACCTTC. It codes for CASSEAGTAGYTF.

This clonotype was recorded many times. The CDR3 is CASSEKIGEGYEQYF. For the CDR3, the DNA is TGTGCCAGCAGTGAAAAAATAGGGGAGGGCTACGAGCAGTACTTC. This sequence joins TRBV6-1 and TRBJ2-5; TRBD2 aligns across 7 bases. The end of the DNA is better explained by TRBJ2-7, so the J call may be wrong. The CDR3 is 15 amino acids. Per the germline V gene, CDR1 is MNHNS and CDR2 is SASEGT.

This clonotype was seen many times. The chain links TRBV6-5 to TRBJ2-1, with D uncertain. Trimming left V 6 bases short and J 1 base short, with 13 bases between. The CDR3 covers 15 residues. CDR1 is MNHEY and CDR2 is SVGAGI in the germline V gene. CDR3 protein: CASRPVGASYNEQFF. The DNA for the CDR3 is TGTGCCAGCAGGCCCGTGGGCGCATCCTACAATGAGCAGTTCTTC.

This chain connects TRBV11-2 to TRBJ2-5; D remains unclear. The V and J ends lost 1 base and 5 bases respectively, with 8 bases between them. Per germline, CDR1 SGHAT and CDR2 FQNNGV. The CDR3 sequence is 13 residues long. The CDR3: CASSLGVGETQYF. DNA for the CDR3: TGTGCCAGCAGCTTAGGTGTCGGGGAGACCCAGTACTTC.